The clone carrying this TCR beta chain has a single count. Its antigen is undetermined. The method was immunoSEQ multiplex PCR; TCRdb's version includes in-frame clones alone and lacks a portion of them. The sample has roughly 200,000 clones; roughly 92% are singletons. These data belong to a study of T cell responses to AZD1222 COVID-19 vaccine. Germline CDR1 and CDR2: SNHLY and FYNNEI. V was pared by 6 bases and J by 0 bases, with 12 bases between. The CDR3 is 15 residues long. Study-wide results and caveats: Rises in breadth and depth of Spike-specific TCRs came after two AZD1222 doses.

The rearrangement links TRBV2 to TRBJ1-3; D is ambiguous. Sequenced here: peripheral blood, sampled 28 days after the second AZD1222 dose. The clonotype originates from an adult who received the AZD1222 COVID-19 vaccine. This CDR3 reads CASSPDSYSGNTIYF. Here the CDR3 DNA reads TGTGCCAGCAGCCCCGACTCCTACTCTGGAAACACCATATATTTT.